The source of this T cell receptor (beta chain) is a study of cytomegalovirus exposure and HLA in healthy donors. Whole-study results and caveats: Most subjects' HLA-A and HLA-B alleles were reportedly predicted from TCR beta sequences. Among immune exposure information, only CMV serostatus was available. The analysis excluded some indistinguishable V segments, including TRBV6-2 and TRBV6-3.

Comments on this clone: The antigen is not known.

Germline CDR1 SNHLY, CDR2 FYNNEI. V was cut by 7 bases and J by 7 bases, with 10 bases left in between. The length of the CDR3 is 11 residues. It was with 60 Vbeta and 13 Jbeta primers that the PCR ran. In the authors' workflow: Later, an analysis found roughly 80 million unique TCR beta chains, and around 10 million of these were shared. The protocol was immunoSEQ multiplex PCR, while the TCRdb copy is restricted to in-frame clones and leaves out a portion. V, J and clone size reflect that table, while D and trimming were determined from the DNA. Counted here are about 130,000 clones, around 63% occurring once; the ten biggest clones make up about 1.5%.

This TCR derives from a human donor in good health. Sample: PBMCs. This chain connects TRBV2 to TRBJ1-2; D is uncertain. In DNA, the CDR3 is TGTGCCAGCATCGAAAGGAGTGGCTACACCTTC. Translation: CASIERSGYTF.